In its sample, the clone carrying this TCR beta chain was seen a few times. The antigen is unknown. RNA transcripts served as the template for amplifying TCR beta CDR3 regions. The HTBI primer set was used in a first-round RT-PCR of the TCR CDR3. TCRdb re-analysed the multiplex PCR reads in MiXCR, keeping a single row per CDR3 protein. The data hold some 530,000 distinct CDR3 sequences, with about 22% observed a single time. This sample was included in a study of T cells in Graves' hyperthyroidism and ophthalmopathy. General study points: The blood repertoire included most of the expanded thyroid clonotypes above 0.001.

V lost 5 bases to trimming and J lost 6 bases, with 16 bases between them. The germline V gene encodes CDR1 PRHDT and CDR2 FYEKMQ (reference sequence). The length of the CDR3 is 14 residues. The sequencing sample was made of blood. The sequence was collected from a woman aged 70-85 years with Graves' ophthalmopathy. This rearrangement joins TRBV13 to TRBJ1-1; D not certain. CDR3 in amino acids: CASSPGTGGAEAFF. The CDR3 nucleotides read TGTGCCAGCAGCCCTGGAACTGGAGGCGCTGAAGCTTTCTTT.